The clone carrying this T cell receptor beta chain was seen a handful of times. Its antigen is not identified. This specimen comes from a study of T cell responses to AZD1222 COVID-19 vaccine. Study outcomes and limitations: Donors in the cohort were predominantly white British and more often female, and clonal diversity was possibly underestimated. Unmutated variant regions are reportedly the target of nearly half of TCRs that are spike-specific. None of the repertoires were sampled until the peak T cell response had passed.

Sequencing used immunoSEQ multiplex PCR; TCRdb keeps in-frame clones, though not all of them. Of 100,000 or so clones detected, around 87% appear once; the ten largest clones hold about a tenth. Germline-derived CDR1 and CDR2 are SGHDT and YYEEEE. CDR3 length equals 15 residues. The ends were cut back, 1 base at V and 6 bases at J, with 16 bases in the middle. The clonotype comes from an adult who received the AZD1222 COVID-19 vaccine. The V gene is TRBV5-6, the J gene TRBJ1-2, with D possibly being TRBD1 (6 bases). Sequenced here: peripheral blood, sampled 28 days after the second AZD1222 dose. CDR3 nucleotide sequence: TGTGCCAGCAGCTTGAGGCCACAGGGAGAGGATGGCTACACCTTC. Its translation is CASSLRPQGEDGYTF.